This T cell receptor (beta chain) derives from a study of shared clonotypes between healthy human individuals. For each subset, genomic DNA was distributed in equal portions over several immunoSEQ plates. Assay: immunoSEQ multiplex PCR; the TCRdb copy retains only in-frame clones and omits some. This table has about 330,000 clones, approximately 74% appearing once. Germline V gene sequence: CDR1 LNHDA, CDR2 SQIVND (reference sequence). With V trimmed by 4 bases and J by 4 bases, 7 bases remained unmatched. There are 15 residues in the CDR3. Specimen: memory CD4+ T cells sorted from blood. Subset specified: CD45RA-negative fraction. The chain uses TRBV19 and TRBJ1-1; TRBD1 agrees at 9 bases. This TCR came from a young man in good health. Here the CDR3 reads CASSTTGTGFTEAFF. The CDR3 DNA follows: TGTGCCAGTAGTACCACCGGGACAGGGTTCACTGAAGCTTTCTTT.